What follows are 25 T cell receptor beta chains derived from one specimen sequenced in a study of T cell clones after liver transplantation. Some clones are missing from TCRdb's copy, which holds only in-frame ones; the method was immunoSEQ multiplex PCR. The profile shows some 80,000 clones, nearly 85% of them singletons. This specimen was CD4+ T cells from blood, taken 45 to 46 months after liver transplant. Receptor source: a human patient who received a liver transplant. Certain T cells may be donor cells from the graft.

The chain carries TRBV5-1 and TRBJ2-1; perhaps TRBD2 as D (6 bases). This CDR3 has 13 residues. V was pared by 4 bases and J by 2 bases, with 7 bases between. Germline V CDR1 and CDR2: SGHRS, YFSETQ. The CDR3 loop is CASSGGTYNEQFF. The DNA of the CDR3 is TGCGCCAGCAGCGGAGGGACCTACAATGAGCAGTTCTTC.

The chain combines TRBV5-1 with TRBJ2-1; D may match TRBD1 or TRBD2 (6 bases each). CDR3 length equals 12 residues. Germline loops: CDR1 SGHRS, CDR2 YFSETQ. The V end was cut by 3 bases, the J end by 8 bases, with 9 bases between. The CDR3 DNA reads TGCGCCAGCAGCTACAGGGACTATGAGCAGTTCTTC. Amino acid sequence: CASSYRDYEQFF.

The chain carries TRBV28 and TRBJ2-3; TRBD1 agrees at 7 bases. Germline assignment: CDR1 MDHEN and CDR2 SYDVKM. J was trimmed by 4 bases and V by 4 bases; bases with no gene match: 11. This CDR3 comprises 16 residues. The DNA of the CDR3 is TGTGCCAGCAGTTCGCCTCAGGGGGAAGGGGCAGATACGCAGTATTTT. It translates to CASSSPQGEGADTQYF.

V usage is TRBV5-1 and J usage is TRBJ1-1; D might be TRBD1 (6 bases). The V end was cut by 1 base, the J end by 1 base, with 11 bases between. CDR1 and CDR2 (germline): SGHRS, YFSETQ. This CDR3 is 15 amino acids long. CDR3 in DNA: TGCGCCAGCAGCTTGCACAGGGCAGGGAACACTGAAGCTTTCTTT. Translating gives CASSLHRAGNTEAFF.

The rearrangement links TRBV7-9 to TRBJ2-7; 11 bases are a match to TRBD2. Germline V CDR1 and CDR2: SEHNR, FQNEAQ (reference sequence). V was pared by 5 bases and J by 3 bases, with 3 bases of the junction left unmatched. This CDR3 region has 14 residues. The CDR3 DNA sequence: TGTGCCAGCAGCGAAGGACTAGCGGGCTACGAGCAGTACTTC. Protein: CASSEGLAGYEQYF.

V and J are TRBV9 and TRBJ2-1, with 12 bases identical to TRBD2. The CDR3 has 17 residues. CDR1 is SGDLS, CDR2 YYNGEE, per germline. Losses at the gene ends were 0 bases for V and 0 bases for J; bases not matched to a gene: 1. In nucleotides, the CDR3 is TGTGCCAGCAGCGTAGCGACTAGCGGGAGCTCCTACAATGAGCAGTTCTTC. It yields the protein CASSVATSGSSYNEQFF.

This chain links TRBV19 with TRBJ2-7; 7 nucleotides align to TRBD1. Germline V CDR1 and CDR2: LNHDA, SQIVND (reference sequence). Trimming at V came to 2 bases and at J to 1 base, leaving 5 bases not matched to a gene. CDR3 length equals 15 residues. The CDR3: CASSIIWGQSYEQYF. In nucleotides, the CDR3 is TGTGCCAGTAGTATAATATGGGGACAGTCCTACGAGCAGTACTTC.

This rearrangement joins TRBV5-1 to TRBJ2-1, with 9 nucleotides matching TRBD1. Germline-derived CDR1 and CDR2 are SGHRS and YFSETQ. V was pared by 7 bases and J by 7 bases, with 15 bases of the junction left unmatched. The CDR3 consists of 16 residues. CDR3 sequence: CASLAGTGDRGNEQFF. In DNA, the CDR3 is TGCGCCAGCCTGGCGGGGACGGGAGACAGGGGGAATGAGCAGTTCTTC. The full variable domain, completed using reference TRBV5-1 and TRBJ2-1, is KAGVTQTPRYLIKTRGQQVTLSCSPISGHRSVSWYQQTPGQGLQFLFEYFSETQRNKGNFPGRFSGRQFSNSRSEMNVSTLELGDSALYLCASLAGTGDRGNEQFFGPGTRLTVL.

The chain combines TRBV5-1 with TRBJ2-3; D gene ambiguous. The CDR3 consists of 15 residues. CDR1 and CDR2 (germline): SGHRS, YFSETQ. Trimming shortened V by 1 base and J by 3 bases, and 12 bases separated the two germline ends. CDR3: CASSLNGRHTDTQYF. The CDR3, as DNA: TGCGCCAGCAGCTTGAATGGGCGGCATACAGATACGCAGTATTTT.

This clone was seen a single time. V is TRBV28 and J is TRBJ2-3; TRBD2 agrees at 7 bases. Germline values: CDR1 MDHEN, CDR2 SYDVKM. CDR3 size: 15 residues. V was clipped by 5 bases and J by 5 bases; unmatched bases: 10. CDR3 sequence reads: CASSPGAGDEDTQYF. CDR3 DNA sequence: TGTGCCAGCAGTCCCGGGGCGGGAGATGAAGATACGCAGTATTTT.

V gene TRBV5-1 combines with J gene TRBJ2-5, with D possibly TRBD1 on 7 matching bases. Germline loops: CDR1 SGHRS, CDR2 YFSETQ. V gave up 1 base and J gave up 4 bases, with 17 bases separating them. The CDR3 loop spans 16 amino acids. CDR3 amino acids: CASSLSPRQGGETQYF. DNA for the CDR3: TGCGCCAGCAGCTTGTCGCCGAGACAGGGAGGAGAGACCCAGTACTTC.

The chain uses TRBV28 and TRBJ2-1, with TRBD1 identical over 10 bases. V shed 4 bases, J shed 9 bases, and the junction held 9 bases outside the gene matches. This CDR3 is 15 amino acids long. CDR1 and CDR2 from the germline V gene are MDHEN and SYDVKM. CDR3 in DNA: TGTGCCAGCAGTTCCAGACAGGGGGCTTATGGTGAGCAGTTCTTC. As protein: CASSSRQGAYGEQFF.

The V gene is TRBV23-1, the J gene TRBJ1-5; 7 bases line up with TRBD1. TRBV23-1 is an ORF for which the function is uncertain. There are 16 residues in the CDR3. Trimming cost V 8 bases and J 6 bases; bases outside gene matches: 16. The CDR3: CASRGQAPSRCQPQHF. Here the CDR3 DNA reads TGCGCCAGCCGTGGACAGGCCCCGTCCCGTTGTCAGCCCCAGCATTTT.

The genes are TRBV19 and TRBJ2-3, with D possibly called TRBD1 or TRBD2 (5 bases each). V was pared by 4 bases and J by 2 bases, with 13 bases between. Germline CDR1 reads LNHDA; CDR2 reads SQIVND (reference sequence). The CDR3 spans 15 residues. The CDR3 protein is CASSTPGRTTDTQYF. CDR3 sequence (DNA): TGTGCCAGTAGTACCCCGGGACGGACCACAGATACGCAGTATTTT.

This clone appeared once. The chain couples TRBV2 to TRBJ1-4, with a tentative D call TRBD1 (6 bases). From germline, CDR1 is SNHLY and CDR2 FYNNEI. The CDR3 runs 14 residues. With 6 bases removed from V and 5 bases from J, the gap between germline ends came to 13 bases. Here the CDR3 reads CASSRDIANEKLFF. CDR3 in DNA: TGTGCCAGCAGCCGGGACATCGCCAATGAAAAACTGTTTTTT. Variable domain in full (rest from reference TRBV2 and TRBJ1-4): EPEVTQTPSHQVTQMGQEVILRCVPISNHLYFYWYRQILGQKVEFLVSFYNNEISEKSEIFDDQFSVERPDGSNFTLKIRSTKLEDSAMYFCASSRDIANEKLFFGSGTQLSVL.

The chain carries TRBV18 and TRBJ2-4; 7 nucleotides line up with TRBD1. V was clipped by 4 bases and J by 9 bases; unmatched bases: 3. This CDR3 spans 12 amino acids. Germline CDR1 reads KGHSH; CDR2 reads LQKENI. CDR3 in DNA: TGTGCCAGCTCACTGGACAGGACCATTCAGTACTTC. Protein product: CASSLDRTIQYF. Based on the CDR3 plus reference TRBV18 and TRBJ2-4, the full variable domain is NAGVMQNPRHLVRRRGQEARLRCSPMKGHSHVYWYRQLPEEGLKFMVYLQKENIIDESGMPKERFSAEFPKEGPSILRIQQVVRGDSAAYFCASSLDRTIQYFGAGTRLSVL.

The chain is built from TRBV5-6 and TRBJ2-3; TRBD1 matches 11 bases. The V and J ends lost 1 base and 4 bases, in that order; junction bases with no gene match: 2. This CDR3 has 15 amino acids. The germline V gene has CDR1 SGHDT and CDR2 YYEEEE. The CDR3 DNA is TGTGCCAGCAGCTTGTTGGGACAGGGGGCAGATACGCAGTATTTT. Its translation is CASSLLGQGADTQYF. The full variable domain, in which reference TRBV5-6 and TRBJ2-3 provide the parts outside the CDR3, is DAGVTQSPTHLIKTRGQQVTLRCSPKSGHDTVSWYQQALGQGPQFIFQYYEEEERQRGNFPDRFSGHQFPNYSSELNVNALLLGDSALYLCASSLLGQGADTQYFGPGTRLTVL.

The chain links TRBV7-2 to TRBJ2-7; no reliable D call. Germline CDR1 and CDR2: SGHTA and FQGNSA. Trimming pared 0 bases from V and 3 bases from J, leaving 6 bases between. There are 13 residues in the CDR3. CDR3 bases: TGTGCCAGCAGCTTAGCTTTGGGCTACGAGCAGTACTTC. This sequence encodes CASSLALGYEQYF.

This clone was detected only a few times. This sequence joins TRBV5-1 and TRBJ2-7; 10 bases align to TRBD2. The CDR3 is 15 residues long. Per the germline V gene, CDR1 is SGHRS and CDR2 is YFSETQ. Unmatched junction bases numbered 2, after V lost 2 bases and J lost 0 bases. The CDR3 coding sequence is TGCGCCAGCAGCTTCGGGACTAGCGACTCCTACGAGCAGTACTTC. This codes for CASSFGTSDSYEQYF.

This clone was observed a few times. The chain couples TRBV4-3 to TRBJ2-2, with D possibly being TRBD1 (5 bases). V lost 1 base and J 4 bases, leaving 10 bases between the germline ends. There are 15 residues in the CDR3. Germline assignment: CDR1 LGHNA and CDR2 YSLEER. The CDR3 nucleotides read TGCGCCAGCAGCCAAGGGACATACCGCACCGGGGAGCTGTTTTTT. This gives the protein CASSQGTYRTGELFF.

The rearrangement uses TRBV11-2 and TRBJ1-1; TRBD1 might be the D (5 bases). This CDR3 region has 14 residues. The germline V and J ends were trimmed by 1 base and 4 bases, with 10 bases remaining between them. The germline CDR1 and CDR2 sequences are SGHAT and FQNNGV. CDR3 DNA sequence: TGTGCCAGCAGCTTAGGGGGGTTCGGCACTGAAGCTTTCTTT. Translated, it gives CASSLGGFGTEAFF.

This chain connects TRBV9 to TRBJ2-3; maybe TRBD2 (6 bases). Trimming cost V 5 bases and J 0 bases, with 13 bases left between them. Germline V gives CDR1 SGDLS, CDR2 YYNGEE. The CDR3 extends over 15 amino acids. The CDR3 spells CASSPLEGSTDTQYF. The CDR3 DNA sequence: TGTGCCAGCAGTCCCCTGGAGGGTAGCACAGATACGCAGTATTTT. Using reference TRBV9 and TRBJ2-3 for the parts outside the CDR3, the full variable domain is DSGVTQTPKHLITATGQRVTLRCSPRSGDLSVYWYQQSLDQGLQFLIQYYNGEERAKGNILERFSAQQFPDLHSELNLSSLELGDSALYFCASSPLEGSTDTQYFGPGTRLTVL.

The rearrangement joins TRBV15 to TRBJ1-1; 7 bases are shared with TRBD1. The germline V gene has CDR1 LNHNV and CDR2 YYDKDF (reference sequence). Trimming took 1 base from V and 8 from J; bases not matched to a gene: 4. The CDR3 covers 13 residues. CDR3 amino acids: CATSRATGPEAFF. CDR3 nucleotides: TGTGCCACCAGCAGAGCGACAGGGCCAGAAGCTTTCTTT.

The chain links TRBV6-5 to TRBJ2-5, with TRBD1 matching over 11 bases. J was trimmed by 5 bases and V by 6 bases; bases with no gene match: 5. In germline, CDR1 is MNHEY, CDR2 SVGAGI. The CDR3 sequence is 14 residues long. For the CDR3, the DNA is TGTGCCAGCAGGGGGACAGGGGGGAGGGAGACCCAGTACTTC. Amino acid sequence: CASRGTGGRETQYF.

The chain combines TRBV5-1 with TRBJ2-1; D ambiguous. The CDR3 runs 14 residues. V was trimmed by 2 bases and J by 1 base, leaving 7 bases between them. Germline values: CDR1 SGHRS, CDR2 YFSETQ. The CDR3 nucleotides read TGCGCCAGCAGCTTAGGTGATTCCTACAATGAGCAGTTCTTC. It translates to CASSLGDSYNEQFF. Drawing the rest from reference TRBV5-1 and TRBJ2-1, the complete variable domain is KAGVTQTPRYLIKTRGQQVTLSCSPISGHRSVSWYQQTPGQGLQFLFEYFSETQRNKGNFPGRFSGRQFSNSRSEMNVSTLELGDSALYLCASSLGDSYNEQFFGPGTRLTVL.